This paragraph reports one T cell receptor beta chain. Its antigen target is currently unknown. No much larger clone is present one base from it, and per-base qualities are unavailable. This record belongs to a study of blood T cell repertoires in COVID-19 (TCRdb year 2020). Background for the entire study: Samples covering the acute and convalescent phases of COVID-19 were provided by collaborators in the United States, Italy and Spain. The prospective study material was composed of cDNA or gDNA derived from T cells, B-cell-depleted T cells, or PBMCs. Deeply sampled blood TCRbeta repertoires from subjects exposed to, actively infected with, or recovered from COVID-19 were included in the dataset. A freely available public database, intended as a resource for researchers studying the immune response to SARS-CoV-2, is where the repertoires were released. Samples were obtained from the ongoing ImmuneRACE study (first 160 participants) and from 1,000 to 1,500 subjects provided by 6 global collaborators. The sample metadata nearly always contained a de-identified subject ID, COVID-19 status, age in years and sex. Where available, HLA class I and class II types were taken from metadata supplied by the sample provider and were not determined by assay-based typing. The research as a whole found: How much clinical and demographic metadata was included differed by source and by participant, and the metadata was provided uncurated.

One collaborating source in Seattle enrolled patients while the patients were actively infected and followed the patients over time throughout the course of disease. Each collaborating institution followed its own protocols to collect whole blood in K2EDTA tubes. For TCRbeta analysis, collaborators shipped samples as frozen whole blood, isolated PBMCs, or DNA extracted from either of those sample types. TCRbeta CDR3 regions were amplified from genomic DNA using the immunoSEQ Assay, a bias-controlled multiplex PCR. As for how the authors treated the data: The number of nucleated cells in each sample was estimated by amplification of reference gene primers within the assay. Sequence reads were collapsed and filtered to measure the absolute abundance of every unique TCRbeta CDR3 rearrangement. For each sample, productive Simpson clonality was calculated as the square root of Simpson's diversity index across productive rearrangements. TCRdb provides this immuneACCESS table in a form limited to in-frame rearrangements. Some clones are lacking; in checked studies, under half of them reflect an unresolved V gene, and why the rest are absent is not known. The V and J calls and clone size are taken from that table; D and trimming were inferred from the DNA. In all, the sample holds roughly 30,000 clones, and 70% to 90% of those were seen once. Of the sample, 6.5% to 10% is held by the ten largest clones.

Sequenced: peripheral blood. The TCR sequence derives from a man aged 60 to 75 with COVID-19, enrolled during active disease.

For the CDR3, the sequence is CASSLGQGYGYTF. The DNA sequence follows: TGTGCCAGCAGCTTAGGACAGGGCTATGGCTACACCTTC. The chain was built from TRBV7-8 and TRBJ1-2; 7 junctional bases match TRBD1. Inclusive of the bounding cysteine and phenylalanine, the CDR3 is 13 residues long. CDR3 DNA only is kept here, 39 bases in frame from base 1. The germline V gene provides CDR1 SGHVS and CDR2 FQNEAQ. From V the trimming removes 1 base and from J it removes 4 bases, while the gene matches leave 0 bases of the junction unaccounted for.